This record concerns one T cell receptor beta chain sequence. Germline V gene lookup returns CDR1 ENHRY and CDR2 SYGVKD. Unmatched junction bases numbered 15, after V lost 2 bases and J lost 4 bases. The CDR3 is 19 residues long. The sample comes from a study of identical twins. Template switching supplied a universal primer site; unique molecular identifiers were carried on the cDNA. Each CDR3 protein gets one entry after TCRdb re-called the 5' RACE reads with MiXCR. The sample comprises 300,000 to 400,000 distinct CDR3 sequences, approximately 8.8% of which are singletons, and approximately 8.9% rests with the top ten. Healthy Caucasian donors formed the entire cohort.

The chain couples TRBV10-3 to TRBJ2-2; 8 nucleotides align to TRBD2. This TCR was sampled from a woman aged 50 to 60 in good health. The specimen sequenced was naive T cells sorted from blood. The CDR3 loop reads CAISERGSGINRTTGELFF. The DNA of the CDR3 is TGTGCCATCAGTGAGCGGGGTAGCGGGATTAACCGAACCACCGGGGAGCTGTTTTTT.